The entry below gives a single T cell receptor (beta chain) sequence along with its context. The antigen is undetermined. This PCR relied on a set of 60 Vbeta primers and 13 Jbeta primers. Method: immunoSEQ multiplex PCR; TCRdb's copy keeps in-frame clones and lacks some. This table holds some 100,000 clones, 74% found once. Germline values: CDR1 GTSNPN, CDR2 SVGIG (reference sequence). The CDR3 has 17 amino acids. V shed 6 bases, J shed 0 bases, and the junction held 11 bases outside the gene matches. The sample originates from a study of cytomegalovirus exposure and HLA in healthy donors. About the study: Previous work identified roughly 120 million unique TCR beta sequences from 150 million to 200 million T cells.

Broader study findings: Accounts indicate the classifier identified cytomegalovirus status with strong specificity and sensitivity. Apart from CMV serostatus, no immune exposure information was available.

The rearrangement uses TRBV30 and TRBJ1-5, with 10 positions matching TRBD1. The sample taken for sequencing was PBMCs. The TCR sequence derives from a woman between 45 and 60 years old in good health and CMV-seropositive. The CDR3 here is CACHGTGEIYSNQPQHF. For the CDR3, the DNA is TGTGCCTGCCATGGGACAGGGGAAATTTATAGCAATCAGCCCCAGCATTTT. Filled out from reference TRBV30 and TRBJ1-5, the complete variable domain reads SQTIHQWPATLVQPVGSPLSLECTVEGTSNPNLYWYRQAAGRGLQLLFYSVGIGQISSEVPQNLSASRPQDRQFILSSKKLLLSDSGFYLCACHGTGEIYSNQPQHFGDGTRLSIL.